The rows below give T cell receptor beta chains drawn from one sample of a study of beta chain features in type 1 diabetes. The table came from immunoSEQ multiplex PCR; TCRdb's copy has only in-frame clones and leaves some out. The repertoire holds over 600,000 clones, with 9.5% to 15% as singletons. The sequenced sample consisted of naive CD4+ T cells from blood. The receptors were gathered from a man aged 25-40 years with type 1 diabetes. Each CDR3 is given with its conserved first and last residue.

V gene: TRBV7-3; CDR3 protein: CASSWTGGFSLSEQYF
V gene: TRBV7-9; CDR3 protein: CASTPKAGGQPDTQYF
V gene: TRBV11-1; CDR3 protein: CASSLSLAGTKSDTQYF
V gene: TRBV5-4; CDR3 protein: CASSRADVAGGYTF
V gene: TRBV15; CDR3 protein: CATSRDVAGYEQYF
V gene: TRBV2; CDR3 protein: CASRPGGRYYNEQFF
V gene: TRBV29-1; CDR3 protein: CSVGSGTTDEQYF
V gene: TRBV9; CDR3 protein: CASSAYNGELFF
V gene: TRBV7-9; CDR3 protein: CASSTIQGALGYEQYF
V gene: TRBV6-6; CDR3 protein: CATKQGISTDTQYF
V gene: TRBV27; CDR3 protein: CASSLMGRNQPQHF
V gene: TRBV29-1; CDR3 protein: CSTRQGAQETQYF
V gene: TRBV9; CDR3 protein: CASSVGPGQVYGYTF
V gene: TRBV13; CDR3 protein: CASSLGPQGVIQPQHF
V gene: TRBV23-1; CDR3 protein: CASSQSKGQSSGANVLTF
V gene: TRBV5-6; CDR3 protein: CASSFAQPPVKQYF
V gene: TRBV5-6; CDR3 protein: CASSLRPNTEAFF
V gene: TRBV12-5; CDR3 protein: CASGLGRATNEKLFF
V gene: TRBV6-5; CDR3 protein: CASSYNYNEQFF
V gene: TRBV30; CDR3 protein: CALAQGGADTQYF
V gene: TRBV9; CDR3 protein: CASSGPDSAYYGYTF
V gene: TRBV28; CDR3 protein: CASSLMRSPNVLTF
V gene: TRBV5-1; CDR3 protein: CASSLTSGTGGDGYTF
V gene: TRBV29-1; CDR3 protein: CSVHDGGARNEQFF
V gene: TRBV2; CDR3 protein: CASSAGTASNEKLFF
V gene: TRBV2; CDR3 protein: CASSTGFSGNTIYF
V gene: TRBV5-8; CDR3 protein: CASSWGQLKETQYF
V gene: TRBV28; CDR3 protein: CASTGNQPQHF
V gene: TRBV29-1; CDR3 protein: CSEKRDSMNTEAFF
V gene: TRBV18; CDR3 protein: CASSPGTGQLQPQHF
V gene: TRBV6-6; CDR3 protein: CASSYSTETQYF
V gene: TRBV2; CDR3 protein: CASGGRGGLLFF
V gene: TRBV6-5; CDR3 protein: CASSYSTSGAGQYF
V gene: TRBV9; CDR3 protein: CASSVGTKDRVYEKLFF
V gene: TRBV9; CDR3 protein: CASSPPGSSRYTQYF
V gene: TRBV7-2; CDR3 protein: CASSVGLGHYEQYF
V gene: TRBV7-9; CDR3 protein: CASSSLLYEQYF
V gene: TRBV30; CDR3 protein: CAWSDKTGVNTEAFF
V gene: TRBV7-2; CDR3 protein: CASSLNRGDTQYF
V gene: TRBV29-1; CDR3 protein: CSVEESSGNTIYF
V gene: TRBV9; CDR3 protein: CASSVETSGYEQYF
V gene: TRBV2; CDR3 protein: CASRKGTQSPGETQYF
V gene: TRBV6-5; CDR3 protein: CASSYNGLSQETQYF
V gene: TRBV7-3; CDR3 protein: CASSPGQTLNEQYF
V gene: TRBV11-2; CDR3 protein: CASSLIRGTYEQYF
V gene: TRBV4-3; CDR3 protein: CASSPGQVNSPLHF
V gene: TRBV2; CDR3 protein: CASSGGGYNEQFF
V gene: TRBV29-1; CDR3 protein: CSPSHRATNEKLFF
V gene: TRBV7-2; CDR3 protein: CASSPTPGAHEQYF
V gene: TRBV28; CDR3 protein: CASSLPLAGTQYF
V gene: TRBV13; CDR3 protein: CASSFLVSYNEQFF
V gene: TRBV6-5; CDR3 protein: CVSSFPDSPLHF
V gene: TRBV10-3; CDR3 protein: CAISEYRANYGYTF
V gene: TRBV5-1; CDR3 protein: CASSLDWATEAFF